Each of the 5 T cell receptor beta chains below was sequenced from the same sample in a study of blood T cell repertoires in COVID-19. The table came from immunoSEQ multiplex PCR; TCRdb's copy has only in-frame clones and leaves some out. The data contain some 110,000 clones, 86% of them singletons. Sequencing input: peripheral blood. Every receptor here comes from a man aged 35-49 years with acute or convalescent COVID-19.

This chain links TRBV7-6 with TRBJ2-3; D is perhaps TRBD2 (6 bases). CDR1 is SGHVS and CDR2 is FNYEAQ in the germline V gene. Trimming removed 1 base at V and 0 bases at J, with 11 bases between. The CDR3 extends over 16 amino acids. CDR3 region: CASSLVMSGSTDTQYF. The CDR3 region has the DNA TGTGCCAGCAGCTTAGTGATGAGCGGGAGCACAGATACGCAGTATTTT.

This sequence joins TRBV5-3 and TRBJ1-1; D is perhaps TRBD1 (6 bases). TRBV5-3 is noted as an ORF with a role that remains uncertain. With 3 bases removed from V and 1 base from J, the gap between germline ends came to 13 bases. The CDR3 runs to 15 residues. As DNA, the CDR3 is TGTGCCAGAAGCTCCCCAAGGGGGGGGAACACTGAAGCTTTCTTT. It codes for CARSSPRGGNTEAFF.

This clone showed up just a few times. The rearrangement uses TRBV29-1 and TRBJ2-3; 10 positions agree with TRBD2. CDR3 length: 15 residues. CDR1 and CDR2 from the germline V gene are SQVTM and ANQGSEA. Losses at the gene ends were 2 bases for V and 5 bases for J; bases not matched to a gene: 7. For the CDR3, the DNA is TGCAGCGTTGAACACCAAGCGGGGGGGCTAGATACGCAGTATTTT. Translated, it gives CSVEHQAGGLDTQYF.

This chain connects TRBV5-1 to TRBJ1-1, with 8 nucleotides matching TRBD1. V was pared by 2 bases and J by 4 bases, with 4 bases of the junction left unmatched. CDR1 is SGHRS, CDR2 YFSETQ, per germline. The CDR3 extends over 14 amino acids. CDR3 residues: CASSLPDRGTEAFF. The DNA for the CDR3 is TGCGCCAGCAGCTTACCCGACAGGGGCACTGAAGCTTTCTTT.

The chain couples TRBV5-4 to TRBJ1-6, with D tentatively TRBD1 (6 bases). The CDR3 runs 15 residues. The V end lost 4 bases, the J end lost 8 bases, and 16 bases lay between the germline ends. The germline gives CDR1 SGHNT, CDR2 YYREEE (reference sequence). In DNA, the CDR3 is TGTGCCAGCAGCCCGGACGCGACAGGACATTCACCCCTCCACTTT. This encodes CASSPDATGHSPLHF. The whole variable domain, filled in from reference TRBV5-4 and TRBJ1-6, reads ETGVTQSPTHLIKTRGQQVTLRCSSQSGHNTVSWYQQALGQGPQFIFQYYREEENGRGNFPPRFSGLQFPNYSSELNVNALELDDSALYLCASSPDATGHSPLHFGNGTRLTVT.